This passage covers 19 T cell receptor beta chains from one sample sequenced in a study of blood T cells in healthy people across ages. It was with a sample-barcoded 5' primer and a J-beta primer mix that a second PCR of roughly 7 to 12 cycles was run. From the 5' RACE reads, TCRdb called clonotypes with MiXCR, one entry per CDR3 protein. The data hold about 760,000 distinct CDR3 sequences, with about 56% observed a single time. The sequencing sample was made of blood. The origin of the receptors is a man aged 35-49 years in good health.

This rearrangement joins TRBV7-9 to TRBJ2-5, with 11 positions matching TRBD1. The V and J ends lost 7 bases and 0 bases, in that order; junction bases with no gene match: 10. The CDR3 is made up of 17 amino acids. Germline assignment: CDR1 SEHNR and CDR2 FQNEAQ (reference sequence). The CDR3 nucleotides read TGTGCCAGCAACCGGGGACAGGGGGTTGGGTACCAAGAGACCCAGTACTTC. This encodes CASNRGQGVGYQETQYF.

Concerning this clonotype itself: The junction differs from germline at one of its ends, possibly a read error. V usage is TRBV7-2 and J usage is TRBJ2-3, with D perhaps TRBD1 (6 bases). The V gene's germline CDR1 is SGHTA and CDR2 FQGNSA. The CDR3 spans 16 residues. Written as DNA, the CDR3 is TGTGTCAGCAGCTCAGGGGCTTCCCAAACCGCAGATACGCAGTATTTT. Protein product: CVSSSGASQTADTQYF.

This clonotype was detected only a few times. The rearrangement uses TRBV4-1 and TRBJ2-5, with 7 bases that match TRBD1. The germline gives CDR1 MGHRA, CDR2 YSYEKL. The V segment lost 3 bases and the J segment 5 bases; nucleotides outside the gene matches: 9. This CDR3 is built from 15 residues. CDR3 amino acids: CASSHQTGNDETQYF. The CDR3 bases are TGCGCCAGCAGCCACCAGACAGGGAATGACGAGACCCAGTACTTC.

The chain uses TRBV29-1 and TRBJ1-4; 7 bases are shared with TRBD1. V lost 5 bases, J lost 8 bases, and 14 bases stayed unmatched. The CDR3 is made up of 15 amino acids. The germline CDR1 and CDR2 sequences are SQVTM and ANQGSEA. CDR3 coding DNA: TGCAGCGTTCGGGGAGGGACAGCCGGATTAGAAAAACTGTTTTTT. Residues: CSVRGGTAGLEKLFF.

The chain links TRBV4-1 to TRBJ2-1; 11 nucleotides align to TRBD2. Trimming at V came to 0 bases and at J to 10 bases, leaving 5 bases not matched to a gene. Germline lookup yields CDR1 MGHRA and CDR2 YSYEKL. The CDR3 runs to 15 residues. CDR3 coding DNA: TGCGCCAGCAGCCAAGATACTAGCGGGAGATCCGAGCAGTTCTTC. Translating gives CASSQDTSGRSEQFF.

This clonotype was seen a handful of times. This chain links TRBV6-2 or TRBV6-3 with TRBJ2-1; D is undetermined. Germline V lookup: CDR1 MNHEY, CDR2 SVGEGT. The CDR3 runs 13 residues. The V and J ends lost 8 bases and 7 bases respectively, with 15 bases between them. The chain's CDR3 is CASRTDRENEQFF. The CDR3, as DNA: TGTGCCAGCCGAACCGACCGAGAAAATGAGCAGTTCTTC.

The chain uses TRBV12-3 or TRBV12-4 and TRBJ2-3, with D possibly TRBD1 on 5 matching bases. V lost 5 bases and J lost 1, with 13 bases in between. The CDR3 contains 15 residues. Written as DNA, the CDR3 is TGTGCCAGCAGTGAAGACAGAGCTGGCACAGATACGCAGTATTTT. Translation gives CASSEDRAGTDTQYF.

This chain uses TRBV7-2 with TRBJ2-5; D not certain. The germline gives CDR1 SGHTA, CDR2 FQGNSA. CDR3 size: 16 residues. V was cut by 0 bases and J by 1 base, with 12 bases left in between. CDR3 sequence (DNA): TGTGCCAGCAGCTTAGCGATTATAAGGACCCAAGAGACCCAGTACTTC. This translates into CASSLAIIRTQETQYF.

This clonotype was counted once. The chain has TRBV5-1 and TRBJ1-6, with 8 bases identical to TRBD1. J lost 8 bases, V lost 4 bases, and 8 bases had no gene match. The germline gives CDR1 SGHRS, CDR2 YFSETQ. CDR3 length: 15 residues. The CDR3 DNA sequence: TGCGCCAGCAGCACAAGACAGGGGAGGGATTCACCCCTCCACTTT. Translation: CASSTRQGRDSPLHF.

This rearrangement joins TRBV25-1 to TRBJ1-4; 7 bases line up with TRBD1. Germline CDR1 and CDR2: MGHDK and SYGVNS. This CDR3 spans 15 amino acids. V shed 6 bases, J shed 8 bases, and the junction held 12 bases outside the gene matches. The CDR3 coding sequence is TGTGCCAGCAGCCAAGTGGGCAGGGGGAAGGAAAAACTGTTTTTT. The encoded protein is CASSQVGRGKEKLFF.

The chain has TRBV11-2 and TRBJ2-1; D is perhaps TRBD2 (7 bases). CDR3 length equals 15 residues. The V and J ends lost 1 base and 8 bases respectively, with 15 bases between them. CDR1 and CDR2 from the germline V gene are SGHAT and FQNNGV. CDR3 region: CASSLVGGGGYEQFF. The DNA for the CDR3 is TGTGCCAGCAGCTTAGTGGGGGGGGGCGGCTATGAGCAGTTCTTC. Complete variable domain (other parts from reference TRBV11-2 and TRBJ2-1): EAGVAQSPRYKIIEKRQSVAFWCNPISGHATLYWYQQILGQGPKLLIQFQNNGVVDDSQLPKDRFSAERLKGVDSTLKIQPAKLEDSAVYLCASSLVGGGGYEQFFGPGTRLTVL.

The V and J genes are TRBV20-1 and TRBJ2-7; 12 bases match TRBD2. The CDR3 is made up of 14 amino acids. Germline V gene sequence: CDR1 DFQATT, CDR2 SNEGSKA (reference sequence). The J segment lost 4 bases and the V segment lost 4 bases, leaving 5 bases of the junction unmatched. CDR3: CSAKGLAGPYEQYF. CDR3 coding DNA: TGCAGTGCTAAAGGACTAGCGGGGCCTTACGAGCAGTACTTC.

V usage is TRBV18 and J usage is TRBJ2-5; 7 bases agree with TRBD1. Germline V CDR1 and CDR2: KGHSH, LQKENI. V lost 5 bases to trimming and J lost 5 bases; unmatched junction nucleotides: 8. This CDR3 has 14 amino acids. CDR3 region: CASSRYQQGETQYF. The CDR3 nucleotides read TGTGCCAGCTCAAGGTACCAACAGGGGGAGACCCAGTACTTC.

The rearrangement uses TRBV7-8 and TRBJ2-3, with 14 bases aligning to TRBD2. The CDR3 extends over 20 amino acids. V lost 3 bases, J lost 0 bases, and 11 bases stayed unmatched. Germline values: CDR1 SGHVS, CDR2 FQNEAQ. CDR3: CASSLEGLAGAPSSTDTQYF. Here the CDR3 DNA reads TGTGCCAGCAGCTTGGAGGGACTAGCGGGAGCGCCGTCTAGCACAGATACGCAGTATTTT. The complete variable domain, with remaining parts taken from reference TRBV7-8 and TRBJ2-3, reads GAGVSQSPRYKVAKRGQDVALRCDPISGHVSLFWYQQALGQGPEFLTYFQNEAQLDKSGLPSDRFFAERPEGSVSTLKIQRTQQEDSAVYLCASSLEGLAGAPSSTDTQYFGPGTRLTVL.

The CDR3 region is CASSEYGGGGARETQYF. The DNA for the CDR3 is TGTGCCAGCAGTGAATATGGGGGCGGGGGTGCCAGAGAGACCCAGTACTTC. V gene TRBV25-1 combines with J gene TRBJ2-5, with D perhaps matching TRBD2 (7 bases). V was shortened by 0 bases and J by 4 bases, with 18 bases between the two germline ends. The germline V gene has CDR1 MGHDK and CDR2 SYGVNS. The CDR3 is made up of 17 amino acids.

The V gene is TRBV6-1, the J gene TRBJ1-5; D remains unclear. The CDR3 consists of 16 residues. The germline CDR1 and CDR2 sequences are MNHNS and SASEGT. Between the trimmed V and J ends, which lost 3 bases and 0 bases, there was a span of 12 bases. The CDR3 region is CASSEVASYSNQPQHF. CDR3 DNA: TGTGCCAGCAGTGAGGTTGCCAGCTATAGCAATCAGCCCCAGCATTTT.

The gene calls are TRBV10-3 and TRBJ2-3, with 7 nucleotides matching TRBD2. The CDR3 has 16 amino acids. V shed 4 bases and J 1 base; nucleotides not matched to a gene: 8. Germline CDR1 reads ENHRY; CDR2 reads SYGVKD. For the CDR3, the DNA is TGTGCCATCAGTGCCCTTCGGGAGGCTGGCACAGATACGCAGTATTTT. It yields the protein CAISALREAGTDTQYF.

The chain is built from TRBV3-1 and TRBJ2-2, with D possibly TRBD2 on 5 matching bases. The CDR3 is 15 residues long. Germline CDR1 is LGHDT and CDR2 is YNNKEL (reference sequence). V was clipped by 0 bases and J by 5 bases, with 10 bases between them. The CDR3 loop is CASSQDHRGTGELFF. The CDR3 region has the DNA TGTGCCAGCAGCCAAGATCATCGGGGAACCGGGGAGCTGTTTTTT. The entire variable domain, with the rest obtained from reference TRBV3-1 and TRBJ2-2, is as follows: DTAVSQTPKYLVTQMGNDKSIKCEQNLGHDTMYWYKQDSKKFLKIMFSYNNKELIINETVPNRFSPKSPDKAHLNLHINSLELGDSAVYFCASSQDHRGTGELFFGEGSRLTVL.

The rearrangement links TRBV11-3 to TRBJ2-7, with TRBD1 matching 8 bases. Trimming at V came to 2 bases and at J to 1 base, leaving 4 bases not matched to a gene. From germline, CDR1 is SGHNT and CDR2 YENEEA. There are 15 residues in the CDR3. CDR3 sequence reads: CASSLRTGWSYEQYF. For the CDR3, the DNA is TGTGCCAGCAGCTTACGGACAGGGTGGTCCTACGAGCAGTACTTC.